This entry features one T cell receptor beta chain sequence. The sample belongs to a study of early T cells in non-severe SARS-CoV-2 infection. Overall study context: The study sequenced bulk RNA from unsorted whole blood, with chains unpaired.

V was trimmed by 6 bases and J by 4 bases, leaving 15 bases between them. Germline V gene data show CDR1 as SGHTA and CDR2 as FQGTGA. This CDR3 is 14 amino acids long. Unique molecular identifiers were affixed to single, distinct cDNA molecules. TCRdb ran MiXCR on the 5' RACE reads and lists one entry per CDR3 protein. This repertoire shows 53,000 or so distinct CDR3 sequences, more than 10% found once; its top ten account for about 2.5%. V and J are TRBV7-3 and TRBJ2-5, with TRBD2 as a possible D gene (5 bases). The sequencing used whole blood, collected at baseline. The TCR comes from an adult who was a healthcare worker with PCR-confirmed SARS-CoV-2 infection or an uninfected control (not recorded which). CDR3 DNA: TGTGCCAGCAGGGCGCCCCTGGGGAGAGAGACCCAGTACTTC. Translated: CASRAPLGRETQYF.